This passage covers 11 T cell receptor beta chains from one sample sequenced in a study of identical twins. One entry per CDR3 protein, called by TCRdb with MiXCR from the 5' RACE reads. The sample contains 750,000 to 950,000 distinct CDR3 sequences, over 9% of which appear only once. These same data were also listed under a study on yellow fever vaccine responses in identical twins.

Sequenced sample: PBMCs. Receptors were obtained from a woman aged 18-29 years in good health.

This clonotype was counted between two and nine times. The chain couples TRBV12-3 or TRBV12-4 to TRBJ2-4; D uncertain. V gave up 0 bases and J gave up 0 bases, with 9 bases separating them. The CDR3 covers 16 residues. The CDR3 DNA reads TGTGCCAGCAGTTTAGCTCAGACCTTAGCCAAAAACATTCAGTACTTC. Translating it yields CASSLAQTLAKNIQYF.

The rearrangement uses TRBV3-1 and TRBJ1-4; 7 bases fit TRBD1. The CDR3 is 15 residues long. The trim removed 1 base at V and 5 bases at J, leaving 4 bases unmatched. CDR1 is LGHDT and CDR2 is YNNKEL in the germline V gene (reference sequence). The CDR3, as DNA: TGTGCCAGCAGCCAAGCTCGGACAGGAAATGAAAAACTGTTTTTT. It yields the protein CASSQARTGNEKLFF.

In its sample, this clonotype was seen a few times. The chain links TRBV5-1 to TRBJ1-1; the D gene is possibly TRBD1 (6 bases). Germline CDR1 SGHRS, CDR2 YFSETQ. This CDR3 has 14 amino acids. Trimming cost V 3 bases and J 3 bases, with 12 bases left between them. The CDR3 sequence: CASSSRQADTEAFF. The CDR3 DNA reads as TGCGCCAGCAGCTCCCGACAGGCTGACACTGAAGCTTTCTTT.

The chain joins TRBV24-1 to TRBJ2-3; no clear D gene. Germline CDR1 KGHDR, CDR2 SFDVKD. V shed 4 bases and J shed 4 bases, with 8 bases lying between them. The CDR3 contains 13 residues. In DNA form, the CDR3 reads TGTGCCACCAGTGACCCCTCGGCAGATACGCAGTATTTT. It translates to CATSDPSADTQYF.

The J gene is TRBJ2-1, the V gene TRBV6-2 or TRBV6-3; D may correspond to TRBD1 or TRBD2 (6 bases each). Trimming took 7 bases from V and 8 from J, leaving 15 bases between them. CDR3 length equals 13 residues. The germline V gene encodes CDR1 MNHEY and CDR2 SVGEGT. The CDR3 sequence is CASTPKGEDEQFF. The DNA for the CDR3 is TGTGCCAGCACCCCTAAGGGGGAGGATGAGCAGTTCTTC.

This clonotype was observed a handful of times. CDR3 DNA: TGTGCCAGCAGTGAGGGGGTGCAGGTTACCGGGGAGCTGTTTTTT. It is translated as CASSEGVQVTGELFF. The J gene is TRBJ2-2, the V gene TRBV6-1, with D perhaps matching TRBD1 or TRBD2 (5 bases each). Germline CDR1 is MNHNS and CDR2 is SASEGT. There are 15 residues in the CDR3. V shed 3 bases and J shed 5 bases, with 13 bases lying between them.

This clonotype was detected only once. The genes are TRBV29-1 and TRBJ2-1; the D gene is possibly TRBD1 (6 bases). CDR1 is SQVTM and CDR2 is ANQGSEA in the germline V gene. V was shortened by 6 bases and J by 3 bases, with 12 bases between the two germline ends. The CDR3 contains 13 residues. CDR3 region: CSVREDSYNEQFF. In DNA, the CDR3 is TGCAGCGTCCGAGAGGACAGCTACAATGAGCAGTTCTTC.

A few counts support this clonotype. The rearrangement uses TRBV5-1 and TRBJ1-4; D gene ambiguous. Trimming pared 0 bases from V and 2 bases from J, leaving 5 bases between. The CDR3 runs 14 residues. Germline V CDR1 and CDR2: SGHRS, YFSETQ. CDR3 sequence (DNA): TGCGCCAGCAGCTTGGGCCATACTAATGAAAAACTGTTTTTT. This translates into CASSLGHTNEKLFF. Full variable domain (outside the CDR3, taken from reference TRBV5-1 and TRBJ1-4): KAGVTQTPRYLIKTRGQQVTLSCSPISGHRSVSWYQQTPGQGLQFLFEYFSETQRNKGNFPGRFSGRQFSNSRSEMNVSTLELGDSALYLCASSLGHTNEKLFFGSGTQLSVL.

This clonotype was counted between two and nine times. The chain is built from TRBV25-1 and TRBJ2-1; D is undetermined. This CDR3 is 15 amino acids long. The V and J ends lost 2 bases and 5 bases respectively, with 13 bases between them. Germline CDR1 is MGHDK and CDR2 is SYGVNS. The CDR3 sequence: CASSEESSSHNEQFF. The CDR3 nucleotides read TGTGCCAGCAGTGAAGAATCCAGTTCCCACAATGAGCAGTTCTTC.

This clonotype was observed a handful of times. The CDR3 DNA sequence: TGTGCCAGCTCACCACCAGCGGGGGAAGGGAACATTCAGTACTTC. It specifies CASSPPAGEGNIQYF. The J gene is TRBJ2-4, the V gene TRBV18; 8 bases are shared with TRBD2. The CDR3 loop spans 15 amino acids. With V trimmed by 0 bases and J by 7 bases, 5 bases remained unmatched. In germline, CDR1 is KGHSH, CDR2 LQKENI.

This chain uses TRBV12-3 or TRBV12-4 with TRBJ2-5; 10 bases match TRBD2. The CDR3 extends over 17 amino acids. The V and J ends lost 1 base and 2 bases, in that order; junction bases with no gene match: 7. The CDR3 nucleotides are TGTGCCAGCAGTTTAGGGGCTAGCGGGGGCTCTCAAGAGACCCAGTACTTC. As protein: CASSLGASGGSQETQYF.